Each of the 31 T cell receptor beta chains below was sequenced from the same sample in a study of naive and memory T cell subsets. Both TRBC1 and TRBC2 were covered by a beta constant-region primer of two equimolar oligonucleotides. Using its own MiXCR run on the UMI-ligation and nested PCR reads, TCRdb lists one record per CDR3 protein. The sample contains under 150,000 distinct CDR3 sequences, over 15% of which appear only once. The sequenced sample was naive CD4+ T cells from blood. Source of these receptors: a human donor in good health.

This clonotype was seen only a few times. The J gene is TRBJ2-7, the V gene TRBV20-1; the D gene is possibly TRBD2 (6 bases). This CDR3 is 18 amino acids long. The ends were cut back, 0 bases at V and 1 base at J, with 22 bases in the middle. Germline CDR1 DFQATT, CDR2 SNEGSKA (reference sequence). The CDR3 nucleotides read TGCAGTGCTAGAGATAGGGCCGCAACTAGCCAGACGTCCTACGAGCAGTACTTC. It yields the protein CSARDRAATSQTSYEQYF.

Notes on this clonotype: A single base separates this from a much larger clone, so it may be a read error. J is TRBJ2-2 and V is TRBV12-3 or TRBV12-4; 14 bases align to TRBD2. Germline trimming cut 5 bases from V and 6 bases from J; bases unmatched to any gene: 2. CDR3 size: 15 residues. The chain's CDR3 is CASSRLAGGPGELFF. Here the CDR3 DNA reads TGTGCCAGCAGTCGACTAGCGGGAGGGCCCGGGGAGCTGTTTTTT.

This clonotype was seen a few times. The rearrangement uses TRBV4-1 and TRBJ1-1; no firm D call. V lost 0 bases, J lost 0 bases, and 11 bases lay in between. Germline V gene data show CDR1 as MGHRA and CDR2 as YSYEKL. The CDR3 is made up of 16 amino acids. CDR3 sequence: CASSQDSAGLNTEAFF. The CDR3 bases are TGCGCCAGCAGCCAAGATAGCGCGGGATTGAACACTGAAGCTTTCTTT.

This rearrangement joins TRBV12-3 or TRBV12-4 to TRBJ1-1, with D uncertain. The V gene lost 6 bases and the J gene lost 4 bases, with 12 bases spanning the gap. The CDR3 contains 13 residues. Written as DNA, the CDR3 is TGTGCCAGCAGCACGTTAGCTGGCACTGAAGCTTTCTTT. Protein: CASSTLAGTEAFF.

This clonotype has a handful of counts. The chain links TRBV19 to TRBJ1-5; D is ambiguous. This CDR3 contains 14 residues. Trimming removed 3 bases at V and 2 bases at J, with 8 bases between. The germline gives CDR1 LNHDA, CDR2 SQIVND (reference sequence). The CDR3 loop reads CASSIERGNQPQHF. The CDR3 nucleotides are TGTGCCAGTAGTATCGAAAGGGGCAATCAGCCCCAGCATTTT.

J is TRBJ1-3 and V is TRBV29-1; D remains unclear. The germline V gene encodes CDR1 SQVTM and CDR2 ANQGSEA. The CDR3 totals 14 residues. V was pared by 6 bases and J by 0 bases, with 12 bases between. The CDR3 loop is CSVAGRLSGNTIYF. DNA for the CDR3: TGCAGCGTGGCTGGACGGCTCTCTGGAAACACCATATATTTT.

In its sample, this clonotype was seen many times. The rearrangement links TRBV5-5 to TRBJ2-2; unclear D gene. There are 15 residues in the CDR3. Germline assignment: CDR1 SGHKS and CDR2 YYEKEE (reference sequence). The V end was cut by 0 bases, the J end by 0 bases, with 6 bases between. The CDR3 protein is CASSLEGTNTGELFF. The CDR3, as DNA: TGTGCCAGCAGCTTGGAGGGAACGAACACCGGGGAGCTGTTTTTT.

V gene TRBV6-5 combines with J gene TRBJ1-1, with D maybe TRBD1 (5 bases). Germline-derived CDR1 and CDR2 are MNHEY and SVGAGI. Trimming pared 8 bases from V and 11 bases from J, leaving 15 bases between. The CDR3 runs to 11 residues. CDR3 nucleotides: TGTGCCAGCGGCTCGGCAGGGTCGGCTTTCTTT. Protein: CASGSAGSAFF.

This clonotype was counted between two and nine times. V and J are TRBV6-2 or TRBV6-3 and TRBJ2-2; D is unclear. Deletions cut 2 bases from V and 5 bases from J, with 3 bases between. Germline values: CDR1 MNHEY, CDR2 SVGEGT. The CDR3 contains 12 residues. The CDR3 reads CASSYITGELFF. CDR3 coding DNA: TGTGCCAGCAGTTACATTACCGGGGAGCTGTTTTTT.

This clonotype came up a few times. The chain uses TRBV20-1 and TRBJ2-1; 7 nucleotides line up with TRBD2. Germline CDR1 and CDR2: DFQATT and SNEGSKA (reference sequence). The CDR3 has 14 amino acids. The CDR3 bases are TGCAGCGGATCGAAACTAGCGTCCTACAATGAGCAGTTCTTC. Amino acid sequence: CSGSKLASYNEQFF.

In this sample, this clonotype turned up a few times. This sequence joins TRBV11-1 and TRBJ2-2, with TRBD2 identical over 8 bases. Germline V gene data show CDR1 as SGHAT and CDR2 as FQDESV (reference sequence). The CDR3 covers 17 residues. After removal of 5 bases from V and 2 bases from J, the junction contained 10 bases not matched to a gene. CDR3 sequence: CASSPKASGPNTGELFF. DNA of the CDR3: TGTGCCAGCAGCCCGAAGGCTAGCGGGCCCAACACCGGGGAGCTGTTTTTT.

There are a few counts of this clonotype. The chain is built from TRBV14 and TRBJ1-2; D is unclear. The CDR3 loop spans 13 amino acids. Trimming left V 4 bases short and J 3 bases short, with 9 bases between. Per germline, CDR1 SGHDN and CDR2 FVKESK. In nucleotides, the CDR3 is TGTGCCAGCAGCCCCGGGCAGGACTATGGCTACACCTTC. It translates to CASSPGQDYGYTF.

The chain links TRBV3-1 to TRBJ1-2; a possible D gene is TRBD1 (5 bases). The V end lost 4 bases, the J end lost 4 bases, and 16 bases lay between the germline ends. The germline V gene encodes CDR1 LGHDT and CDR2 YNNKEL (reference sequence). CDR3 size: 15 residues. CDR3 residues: CASSPGSRWGYGYTF. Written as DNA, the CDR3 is TGTGCCAGCAGCCCAGGGTCGCGATGGGGCTATGGCTACACCTTC.

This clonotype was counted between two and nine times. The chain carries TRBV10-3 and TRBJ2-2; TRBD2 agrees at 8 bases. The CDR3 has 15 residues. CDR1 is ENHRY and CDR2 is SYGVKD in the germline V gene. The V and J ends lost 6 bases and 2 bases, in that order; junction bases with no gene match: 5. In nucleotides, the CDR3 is TGTGCCATCAGCAAAACTAGCGGAAACACCGGGGAGCTGTTTTTT. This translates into CAISKTSGNTGELFF.

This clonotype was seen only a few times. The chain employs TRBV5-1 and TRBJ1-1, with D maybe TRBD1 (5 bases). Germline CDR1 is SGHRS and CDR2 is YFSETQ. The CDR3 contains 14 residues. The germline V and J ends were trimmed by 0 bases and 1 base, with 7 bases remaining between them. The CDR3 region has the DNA TGCGCCAGCAGCTTGGGACAGCCGAACACTGAAGCTTTCTTT. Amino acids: CASSLGQPNTEAFF.

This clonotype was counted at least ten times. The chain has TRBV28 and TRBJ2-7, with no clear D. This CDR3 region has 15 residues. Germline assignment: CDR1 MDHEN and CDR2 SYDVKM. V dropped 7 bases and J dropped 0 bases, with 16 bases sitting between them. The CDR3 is CASISGSESSYEQYF. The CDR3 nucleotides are TGTGCCAGCATCAGTGGAAGTGAAAGCTCCTACGAGCAGTACTTC.

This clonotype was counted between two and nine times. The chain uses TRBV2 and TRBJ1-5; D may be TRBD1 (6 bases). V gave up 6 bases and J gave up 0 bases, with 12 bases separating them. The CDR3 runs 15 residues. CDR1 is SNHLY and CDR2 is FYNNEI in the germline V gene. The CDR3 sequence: CASSLRTASNQPQHF. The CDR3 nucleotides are TGTGCCAGCAGCCTCAGGACAGCTAGCAATCAGCCCCAGCATTTT.

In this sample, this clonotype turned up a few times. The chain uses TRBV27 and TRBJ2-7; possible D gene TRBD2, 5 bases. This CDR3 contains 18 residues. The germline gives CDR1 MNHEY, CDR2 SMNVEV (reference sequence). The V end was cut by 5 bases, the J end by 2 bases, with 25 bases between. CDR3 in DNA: TGTGCCAGCAGTGAGAGGGTGAGGAGAAAAGAGGGCCCCTACGAGCAGTACTTC. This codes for CASSERVRRKEGPYEQYF.

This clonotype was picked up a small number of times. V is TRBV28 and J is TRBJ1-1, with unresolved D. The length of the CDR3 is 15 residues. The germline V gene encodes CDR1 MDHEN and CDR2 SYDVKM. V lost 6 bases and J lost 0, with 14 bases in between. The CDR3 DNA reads TGTGCCAGCAGGACCCCCGAGGGCCTGAACACTGAAGCTTTCTTT. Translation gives CASRTPEGLNTEAFF.

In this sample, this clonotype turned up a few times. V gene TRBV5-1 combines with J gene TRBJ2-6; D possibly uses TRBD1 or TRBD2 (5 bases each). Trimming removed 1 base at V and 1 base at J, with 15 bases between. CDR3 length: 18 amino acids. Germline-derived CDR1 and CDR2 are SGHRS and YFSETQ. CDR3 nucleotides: TGCGCCAGCAGCTTGTGGGCAGGGAGTTCTTCTGGGGCCAACGTCCTGACTTTC. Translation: CASSLWAGSSSGANVLTF.

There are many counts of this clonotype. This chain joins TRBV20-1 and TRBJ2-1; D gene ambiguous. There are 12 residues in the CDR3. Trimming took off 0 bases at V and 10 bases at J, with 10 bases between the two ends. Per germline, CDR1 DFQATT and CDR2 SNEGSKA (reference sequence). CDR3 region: CSARDSGGEQFF. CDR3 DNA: TGCAGTGCTAGAGACTCCGGTGGGGAGCAGTTCTTC.

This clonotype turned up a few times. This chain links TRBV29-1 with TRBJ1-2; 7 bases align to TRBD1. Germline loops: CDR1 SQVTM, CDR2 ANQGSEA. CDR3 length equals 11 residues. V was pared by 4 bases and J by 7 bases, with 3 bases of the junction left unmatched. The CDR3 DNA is TGCAGCGTTGTAGGGGGCTCTGGCTACACCTTC. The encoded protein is CSVVGGSGYTF.

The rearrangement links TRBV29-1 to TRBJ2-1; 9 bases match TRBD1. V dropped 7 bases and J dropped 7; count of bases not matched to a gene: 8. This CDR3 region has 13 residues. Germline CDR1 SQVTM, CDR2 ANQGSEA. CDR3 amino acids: CSAYRGRLNEQFF. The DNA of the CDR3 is TGCAGCGCCTACAGGGGGCGCCTAAATGAGCAGTTCTTC.

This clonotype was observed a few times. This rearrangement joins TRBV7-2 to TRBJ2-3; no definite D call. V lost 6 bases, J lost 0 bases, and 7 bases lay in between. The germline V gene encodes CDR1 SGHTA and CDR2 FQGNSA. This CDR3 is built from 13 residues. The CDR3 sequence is CASRTTSTDTQYF. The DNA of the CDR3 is TGTGCCAGCAGAACAACTAGCACAGATACGCAGTATTTT.

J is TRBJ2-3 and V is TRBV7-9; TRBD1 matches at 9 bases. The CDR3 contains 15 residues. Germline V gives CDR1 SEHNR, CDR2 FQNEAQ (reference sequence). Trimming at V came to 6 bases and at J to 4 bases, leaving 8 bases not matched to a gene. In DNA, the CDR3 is TGTGCCAGCAGTACTACCACAGGGGGCTCAGATACGCAGTATTTT. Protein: CASSTTTGGSDTQYF.

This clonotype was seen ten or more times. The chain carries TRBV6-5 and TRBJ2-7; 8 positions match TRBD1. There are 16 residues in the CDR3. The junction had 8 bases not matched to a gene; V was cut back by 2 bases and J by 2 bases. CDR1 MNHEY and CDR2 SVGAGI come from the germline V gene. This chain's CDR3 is CASSYDRGGTPYEQYF. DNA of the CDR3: TGTGCCAGCAGTTACGACAGGGGTGGAACCCCCTACGAGCAGTACTTC.

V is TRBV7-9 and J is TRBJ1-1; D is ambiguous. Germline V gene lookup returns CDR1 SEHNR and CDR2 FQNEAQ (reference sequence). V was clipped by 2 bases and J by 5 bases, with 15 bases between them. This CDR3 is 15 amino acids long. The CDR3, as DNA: TGTGCCAGCAGCTTATGGGCGCCATCGGGGACTGAAGCTTTCTTT. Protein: CASSLWAPSGTEAFF. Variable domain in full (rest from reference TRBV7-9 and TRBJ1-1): DTGVSQNPRHKITKRGQNVTFRCDPISEHNRLYWYRQTLGQGPEFLTYFQNEAQLEKSRLLSDRFSAERPKGSFSTLEIQRTEQGDSAMYLCASSLWAPSGTEAFFGQGTRLTVV.

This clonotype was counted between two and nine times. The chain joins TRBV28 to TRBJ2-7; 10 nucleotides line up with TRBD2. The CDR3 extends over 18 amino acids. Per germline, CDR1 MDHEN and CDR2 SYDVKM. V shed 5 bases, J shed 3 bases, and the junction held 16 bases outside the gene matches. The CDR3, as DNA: TGTGCCAGCAGTCCCCAACTCCGGACTAGCGGACCGATCTACGAGCAGTACTTC. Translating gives CASSPQLRTSGPIYEQYF.

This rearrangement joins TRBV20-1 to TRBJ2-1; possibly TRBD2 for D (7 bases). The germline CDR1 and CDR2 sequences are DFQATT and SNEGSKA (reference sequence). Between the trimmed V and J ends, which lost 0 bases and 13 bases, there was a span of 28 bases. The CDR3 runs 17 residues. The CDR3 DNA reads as TGCAGTGCTAGAGATTTTTCCACAGGGACAAGCGGGAACCCTCAGTTCTTC. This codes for CSARDFSTGTSGNPQFF.

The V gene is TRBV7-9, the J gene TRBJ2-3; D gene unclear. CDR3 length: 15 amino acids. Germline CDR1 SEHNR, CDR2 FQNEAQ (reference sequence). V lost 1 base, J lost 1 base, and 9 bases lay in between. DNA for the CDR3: TGTGCCAGCAGCTTAGATGGTTTCCGCACAGATACGCAGTATTTT. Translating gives CASSLDGFRTDTQYF. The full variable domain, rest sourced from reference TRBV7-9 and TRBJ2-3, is DTGVSQNPRHKITKRGQNVTFRCDPISEHNRLYWYRQTLGQGPEFLTYFQNEAQLEKSRLLSDRFSAERPKGSFSTLEIQRTEQGDSAMYLCASSLDGFRTDTQYFGPGTRLTVL.

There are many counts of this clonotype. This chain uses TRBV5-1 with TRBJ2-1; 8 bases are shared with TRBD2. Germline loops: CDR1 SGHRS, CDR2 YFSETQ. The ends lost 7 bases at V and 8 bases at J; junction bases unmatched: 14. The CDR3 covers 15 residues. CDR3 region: CASCDSGVETHEQFF. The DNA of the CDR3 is TGCGCCAGCTGCGATAGCGGGGTGGAAACCCATGAGCAGTTCTTC.